This T cell receptor beta chain was sequenced for a study of blood T cell repertoires in COVID-19. Background on the study: The analysed material was cDNA or gDNA that came from T cells, B-cell-depleted T cells, or PBMCs.

Methods used by the authors: Amplification from reference gene primers served as the basis for estimated nucleated cell counts. Profiled with immunoSEQ multiplex PCR; TCRdb holds only in-frame clones, not every one. V, J and clone size are those of that table, while D and trimming were read from the DNA. This repertoire shows 65,000 to 90,000 clones, over 70% found once; its top ten account for more than 2%. The germline V gene has CDR1 ENHRY and CDR2 SYGVKD. The CDR3 has 14 amino acids. V lost 10 bases, J lost 5 bases, and 7 bases stayed unmatched. Sample: peripheral blood. The chain uses TRBV10-3 and TRBJ2-3; 12 nucleotides align to TRBD2. The TCR originated in an elderly man with active or convalescent COVID-19. DNA of the CDR3: TGTGCCACGTGGACTAGCGGGAATTTAGATACGCAGTATTTT. This encodes CATWTSGNLDTQYF.